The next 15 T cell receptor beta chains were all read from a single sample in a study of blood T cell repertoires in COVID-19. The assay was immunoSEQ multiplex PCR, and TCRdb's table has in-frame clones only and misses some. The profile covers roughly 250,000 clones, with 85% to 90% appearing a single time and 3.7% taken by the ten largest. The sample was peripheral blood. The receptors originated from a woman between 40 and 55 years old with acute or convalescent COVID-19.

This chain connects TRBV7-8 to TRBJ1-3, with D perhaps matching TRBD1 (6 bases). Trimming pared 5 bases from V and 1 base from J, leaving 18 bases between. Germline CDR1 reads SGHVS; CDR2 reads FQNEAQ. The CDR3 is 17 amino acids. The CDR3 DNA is TGTGCCAGCAGCCCATCAAACAGGGCCGGTTCTGGAAACACCATATATTTT. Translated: CASSPSNRAGSGNTIYF.

The CDR3 DNA is TGTGCCAGCATCCCGGGGATGGGAGACAATTCACCCCTCCACTTT. Its translation: CASIPGMGDNSPLHF. This chain uses TRBV11-3 with TRBJ1-6; D remains unclear. In germline, CDR1 is SGHNT, CDR2 YENEEA. This CDR3 region has 15 residues. V shed 7 bases and J shed 7 bases, with 17 bases lying between them.

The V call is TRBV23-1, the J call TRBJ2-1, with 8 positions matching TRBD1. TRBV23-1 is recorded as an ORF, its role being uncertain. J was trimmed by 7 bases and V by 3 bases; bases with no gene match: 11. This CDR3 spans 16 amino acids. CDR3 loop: CASSHPRTGRGNEQFF. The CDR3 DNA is TGCGCCAGCAGTCACCCGAGGACAGGGAGAGGGAATGAGCAGTTCTTC.

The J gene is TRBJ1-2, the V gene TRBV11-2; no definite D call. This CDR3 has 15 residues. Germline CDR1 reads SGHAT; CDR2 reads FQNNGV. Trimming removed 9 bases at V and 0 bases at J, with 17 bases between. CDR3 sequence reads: CASSVRTVSNYGYTF. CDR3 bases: TGTGCCAGTAGCGTACGTACAGTGTCTAACTATGGCTACACCTTC.

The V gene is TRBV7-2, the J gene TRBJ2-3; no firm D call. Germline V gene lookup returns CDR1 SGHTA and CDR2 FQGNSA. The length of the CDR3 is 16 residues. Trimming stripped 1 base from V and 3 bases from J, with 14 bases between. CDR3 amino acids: CASSLGAGLWTDTQYF. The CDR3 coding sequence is TGTGCCAGCAGCTTAGGGGCAGGATTGTGGACAGATACGCAGTATTTT.

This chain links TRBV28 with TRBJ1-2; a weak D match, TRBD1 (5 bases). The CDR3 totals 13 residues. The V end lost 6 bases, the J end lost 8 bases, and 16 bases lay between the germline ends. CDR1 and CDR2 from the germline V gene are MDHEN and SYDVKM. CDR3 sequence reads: CASSQPPGGGYTF. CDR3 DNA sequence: TGTGCCAGCAGCCAACCACCGGGGGGAGGCTACACCTTC.

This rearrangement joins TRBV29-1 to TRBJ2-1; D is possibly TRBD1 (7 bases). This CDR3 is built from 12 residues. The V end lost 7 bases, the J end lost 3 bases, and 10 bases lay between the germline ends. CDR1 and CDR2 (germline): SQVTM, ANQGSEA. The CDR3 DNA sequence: TGCAGCGCGCAGGGGGGCTACAATGAGCAGTTCTTC. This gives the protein CSAQGGYNEQFF.

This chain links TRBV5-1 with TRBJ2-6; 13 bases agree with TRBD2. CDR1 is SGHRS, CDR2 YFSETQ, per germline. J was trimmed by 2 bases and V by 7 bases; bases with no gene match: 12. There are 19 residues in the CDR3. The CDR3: CASDEGGTSGEAGANVLTF. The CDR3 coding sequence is TGCGCCAGCGACGAAGGAGGGACTAGCGGGGAGGCTGGGGCCAACGTCCTGACTTTC.

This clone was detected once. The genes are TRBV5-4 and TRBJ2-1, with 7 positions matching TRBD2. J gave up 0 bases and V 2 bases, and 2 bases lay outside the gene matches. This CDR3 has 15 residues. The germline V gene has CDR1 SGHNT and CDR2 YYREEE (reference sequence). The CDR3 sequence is CASSFGGSSYNEQFF. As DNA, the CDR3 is TGTGCCAGCAGCTTTGGCGGGAGCTCCTACAATGAGCAGTTCTTC.

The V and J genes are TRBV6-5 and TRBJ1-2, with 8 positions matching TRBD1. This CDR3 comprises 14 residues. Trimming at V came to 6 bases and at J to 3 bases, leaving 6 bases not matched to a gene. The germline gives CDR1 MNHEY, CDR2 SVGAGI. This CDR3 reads CASRKLQGDYGYTF. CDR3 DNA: TGTGCCAGCAGAAAACTACAGGGGGACTATGGCTACACCTTC.

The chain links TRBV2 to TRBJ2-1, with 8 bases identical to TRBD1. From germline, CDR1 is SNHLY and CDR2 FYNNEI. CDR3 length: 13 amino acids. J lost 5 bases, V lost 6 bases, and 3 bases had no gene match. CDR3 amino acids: CASRDRAHNEQFF. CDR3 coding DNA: TGTGCCAGCAGGGACAGGGCCCACAATGAGCAGTTCTTC.

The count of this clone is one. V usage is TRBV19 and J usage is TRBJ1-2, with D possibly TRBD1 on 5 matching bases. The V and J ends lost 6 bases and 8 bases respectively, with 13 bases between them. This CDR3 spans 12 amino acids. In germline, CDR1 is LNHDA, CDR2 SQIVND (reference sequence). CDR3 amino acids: CASSRPGDGYTF. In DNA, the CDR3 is TGTGCCAGTAGCCGACCGGGGGACGGCTACACCTTC.

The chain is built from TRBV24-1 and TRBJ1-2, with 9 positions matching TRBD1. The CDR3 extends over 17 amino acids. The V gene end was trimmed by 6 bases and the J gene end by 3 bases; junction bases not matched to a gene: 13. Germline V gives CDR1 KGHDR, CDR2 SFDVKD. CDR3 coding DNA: TGTGCCACCAGTCCCTGGGGGACAGGGTATAGGGACTATGGCTACACCTTC. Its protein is CATSPWGTGYRDYGYTF.

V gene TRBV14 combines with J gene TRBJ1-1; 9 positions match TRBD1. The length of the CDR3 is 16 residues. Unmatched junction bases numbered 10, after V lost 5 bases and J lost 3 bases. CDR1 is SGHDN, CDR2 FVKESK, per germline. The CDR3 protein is CASSSKRDRVYTEAFF. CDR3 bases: TGTGCCAGCAGCAGTAAACGGGACAGGGTATACACTGAAGCTTTCTTT.

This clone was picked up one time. CDR3 sequence: CASSQGRSDIQYF. In DNA form, the CDR3 reads TGTGCCAGCAGCCAAGGGAGGTCGGACATTCAGTACTTC. The J gene is TRBJ2-4, the V gene TRBV3-1 (or the pseudogene TRBV3-2), with D perhaps matching TRBD2 (5 bases). Trimming took off 1 base at V and 8 bases at J, with 9 bases between the two ends. Germline values: CDR1 LGHDT, CDR2 YNNKEL (reference sequence). The CDR3 is 13 amino acids.